This TCR beta chain was identified in a study of T cell responses to AZD1222 COVID-19 vaccine. Study-level information: Pooled samples include second doses given at about 4 or 12 weeks. Study-wide results and limits: AZD1222 recipients seropositive at baseline numbered only five to seven. Among vaccine-associated CD4 TCRs, coverage spanned spike, with dominance at 160-218 and 743-854. There were repertoire samples only from the period after the peak T cell response.

The CDR3 contains 16 residues. V was shortened by 0 bases and J by 4 bases, with 12 bases between the two germline ends. Germline V gene data show CDR1 as LGHDT and CDR2 as YNNKEL (reference sequence). Only in-frame clones appear in the TCRdb table, and some are missing; sequencing was by immunoSEQ multiplex PCR. This sample yields more than 150,000 clones, of which 75% to 95% are seen a single time; approximately 1.8% belongs to the top ten. Note on this clone: Antigen unknown.

The source is an adult in good health. The chain employs TRBV3-1 (or the pseudogene TRBV3-2) and TRBJ2-2; D uncertain. Sequences were derived from peripheral blood, sampled on day 0 of AZD1222 vaccination. This CDR3 is CASSQDLAGSTGELFF. The CDR3 DNA sequence: TGTGCCAGCAGCCAAGATCTGGCAGGTTCCACCGGGGAGCTGTTTTTT.